This T cell receptor (beta chain) appears in the sequencing data of a study of blood T cells in healthy people across ages. This CDR3 has 13 amino acids. V gave up 7 bases and J gave up 2 bases, with 13 bases separating them. The germline gives CDR1 SQVTM, CDR2 ANQGSEA. The table lists this clonotype with many counts. The antigen is not known. PCR was performed a second time for about 6 to 12 cycles using a sample-barcoded 5' primer and a J-beta primer mix. TCRdb processed the 5' RACE reads anew with MiXCR; each CDR3 protein has one entry. The sample comprises 850,000 to 1,100,000 distinct CDR3 sequences, 35% to 40% of which are singletons, and around 13% rests with the top ten. Extracted total RNA amounted to at least 5.5 micrograms for each sample. Whole-study findings and limits: CMV status of donors was unknown, possibly confounding expanded clonotype changes.

V and J are TRBV29-1 and TRBJ2-3, with D possibly being TRBD2 (7 bases). This receptor was taken from a man younger than 30 in good health. Sequenced input: blood. The DNA for the CDR3 is TGCAGCGCCGAGGGGGGGACCACAGATACGCAGTATTTT. Amino acids: CSAEGGTTDTQYF.